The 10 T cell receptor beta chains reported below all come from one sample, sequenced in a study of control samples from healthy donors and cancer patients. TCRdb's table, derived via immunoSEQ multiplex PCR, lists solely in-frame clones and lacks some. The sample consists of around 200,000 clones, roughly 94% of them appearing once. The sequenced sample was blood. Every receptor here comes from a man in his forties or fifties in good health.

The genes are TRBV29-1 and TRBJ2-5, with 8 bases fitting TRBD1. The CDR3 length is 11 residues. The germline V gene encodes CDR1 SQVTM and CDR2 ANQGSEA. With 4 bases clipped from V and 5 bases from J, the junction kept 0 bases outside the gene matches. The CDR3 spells CSVGQGETQYF. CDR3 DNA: TGCAGCGTTGGACAGGGGGAGACCCAGTACTTC.

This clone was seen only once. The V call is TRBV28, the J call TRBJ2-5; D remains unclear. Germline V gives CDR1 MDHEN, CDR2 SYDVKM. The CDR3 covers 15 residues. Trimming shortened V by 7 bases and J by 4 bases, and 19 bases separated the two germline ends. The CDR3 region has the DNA TGTGCCAGCAAGGGTAACCGGGTCCAAACAGAGACCCAGTACTTC. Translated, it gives CASKGNRVQTETQYF.

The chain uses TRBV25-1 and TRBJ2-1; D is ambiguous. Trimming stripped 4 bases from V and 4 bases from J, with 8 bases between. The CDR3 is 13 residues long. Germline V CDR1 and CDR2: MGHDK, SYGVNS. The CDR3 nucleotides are TGTGCCAGCAGTGCTACACAATACAATGAGCAGTTCTTC. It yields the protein CASSATQYNEQFF.

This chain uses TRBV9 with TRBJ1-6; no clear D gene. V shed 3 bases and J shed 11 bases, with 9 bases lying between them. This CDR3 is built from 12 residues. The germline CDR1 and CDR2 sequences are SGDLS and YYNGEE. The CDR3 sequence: CASSGEKTPLHF. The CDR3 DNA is TGTGCCAGCAGCGGAGAGAAGACACCCCTCCACTTT.

CDR3 sequence (DNA): TGTGCTAGTGGTTTGGAAGGAGGGACTGAAGCTTTCTTT. Its protein product is CASGLEGGTEAFF. V and J are TRBV12-5 and TRBJ1-1; D is ambiguous. This CDR3 has 13 residues. Germline assignment: CDR1 LGHNT and CDR2 FRNRAP. Between the trimmed V and J ends, which lost 1 base and 5 bases, there was a span of 8 bases. Using reference TRBV12-5 and TRBJ1-1 for the parts outside the CDR3, the full variable domain is DARVTQTPRHKVTEMGQEVTMRCQPILGHNTVFWYRQTMMQGLELLAYFRNRAPLDDSGMPKDRFSAEMPDATLATLKIQPSEPRDSAVYFCASGLEGGTEAFFGQGTRLTVV.

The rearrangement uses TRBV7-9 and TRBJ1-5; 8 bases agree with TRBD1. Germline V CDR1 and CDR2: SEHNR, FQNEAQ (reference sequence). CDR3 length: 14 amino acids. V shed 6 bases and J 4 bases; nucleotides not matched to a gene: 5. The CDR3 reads CASSKTGANQPQHF. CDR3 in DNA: TGTGCCAGCAGTAAGACAGGGGCAAATCAGCCCCAGCATTTT.

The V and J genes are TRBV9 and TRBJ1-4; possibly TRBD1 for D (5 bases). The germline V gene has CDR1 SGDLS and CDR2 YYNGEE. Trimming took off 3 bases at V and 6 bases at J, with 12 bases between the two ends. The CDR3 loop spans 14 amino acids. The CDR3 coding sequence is TGTGCCAGCAGCGCTAGGGGTGGAGATGAAAAACTGTTTTTT. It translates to CASSARGGDEKLFF. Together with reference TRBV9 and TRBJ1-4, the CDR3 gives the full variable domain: DSGVTQTPKHLITATGQRVTLRCSPRSGDLSVYWYQQSLDQGLQFLIQYYNGEERAKGNILERFSAQQFPDLHSELNLSSLELGDSALYFCASSARGGDEKLFFGSGTQLSVL.

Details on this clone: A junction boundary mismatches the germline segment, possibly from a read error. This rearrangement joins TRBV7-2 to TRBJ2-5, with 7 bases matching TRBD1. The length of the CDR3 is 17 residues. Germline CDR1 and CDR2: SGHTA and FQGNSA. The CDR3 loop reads CASSLGTAGGERETQYF. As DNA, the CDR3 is TGTGCCAGCAGTTTAGGGACAGCCGGAGGAGAGCGAGAGACCCAGTACTTC.

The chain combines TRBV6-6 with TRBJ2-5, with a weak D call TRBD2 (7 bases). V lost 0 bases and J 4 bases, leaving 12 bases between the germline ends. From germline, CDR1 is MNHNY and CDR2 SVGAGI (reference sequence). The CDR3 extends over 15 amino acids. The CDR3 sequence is CASSYSRRGGETQYF. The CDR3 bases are TGTGCCAGCAGTTACTCCCGTAGGGGGGGAGAGACCCAGTACTTC.

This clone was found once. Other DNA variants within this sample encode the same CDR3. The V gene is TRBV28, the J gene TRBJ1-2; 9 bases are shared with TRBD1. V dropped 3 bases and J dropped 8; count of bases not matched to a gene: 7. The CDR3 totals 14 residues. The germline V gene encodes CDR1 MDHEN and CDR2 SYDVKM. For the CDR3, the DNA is TGTGCCAGCAGTTTGCGGGACAGGGTCGGCGGCTACACCTTC. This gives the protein CASSLRDRVGGYTF.